Given below is one T cell receptor beta chain in context. Its antigen is unknown. Some clones are missing from TCRdb's copy, which holds only in-frame ones; the method was immunoSEQ multiplex PCR. The sample lists tens of thousands of clones; about 91% were seen once. V lost 8 bases and J 1 base, leaving 8 bases between the germline ends. The CDR3 spans 12 residues. CDR1 is MNHEY and CDR2 is SMNVEV in the germline V gene (reference sequence). The source of the sample is a study of T cells in localized non-small cell lung cancer. Overall study results and limits: When the top 100 tumor clones were examined, a median approximately 59 of them also appeared in the adjacent lung, which was paired and uninvolved. There was higher T cell clonality in uninvolved adjacent lung than in tumor, and it was highest there.

The sample was PBMCs, taken before any cancer treatment. This TCR was recovered from a woman between 40 and 69 years old with stage II lung adenocarcinoma. J is TRBJ1-1 and V is TRBV27; D is possibly TRBD1 (5 bases). Here the CDR3 reads CASGDGNTEAFF. CDR3 coding DNA: TGTGCCAGCGGGGACGGGAACACTGAAGCTTTCTTT.